Below, 19 T cell receptor beta chains from the same sample are listed, as sequenced in a study of OX40 agonist ivuxolimab in advanced cancers. TCRdb keeps only in-frame clones here, not all; method: immunoSEQ multiplex PCR. The sample records under 100,000 clones, over 80% being singletons. The sample consisted of CD4+ or CD8+ T cells sorted from blood, taken in a trial of the OX40 agonist ivuxolimab. The receptor source for this set is an adult with an advanced solid tumor such as melanoma, head and neck, liver or kidney cancer.

In the case of this clone: Given a much more abundant clone one base away, this may be a read error. This sample includes further DNA sequences coding for the same CDR3. This rearrangement joins TRBV11-3 to TRBJ1-1; no reliable D call. Trimming removed 1 base at V and 1 base at J, with 4 bases between. Per the germline V gene, CDR1 is SGHNT and CDR2 is YENEEA. The CDR3 spans 13 residues. CDR3 amino acids: CASSLGGNTEAFF. The CDR3 nucleotides read TGTGCCAGCAGCTTAGGGGGGAACACTGAAGCTTTCTTT. The entire variable domain, with the rest obtained from reference TRBV11-3 and TRBJ1-1, is as follows: EAGVVQSPRYKIIEKKQPVAFWCNPISGHNTLYWYLQNLGQGPELLIRYENEEAVDDSQLPKDRFSAERLKGVDSTLKIQPAELGDSAVYLCASSLGGNTEAFFGQGTRLTVV.

The genes are TRBV10-1 and TRBJ2-7; TRBD1 matches at 10 bases. Germline V CDR1 and CDR2: WNHNN, SYGVQD (reference sequence). The junction had 9 bases not matched to a gene; V was cut back by 6 bases and J by 1 base. The CDR3 contains 16 residues. In nucleotides, the CDR3 is TGCGCCAGCAGGCTTACGCCGGGACAGGGGTCCTACGAGCAGTACTTC. As protein: CASRLTPGQGSYEQYF.

The V and J genes are TRBV10-3 and TRBJ1-1, with 8 bases identical to TRBD1. V was pared by 2 bases and J by 1 base, with 6 bases of the junction left unmatched. The CDR3 sequence is 16 residues long. In germline, CDR1 is ENHRY, CDR2 SYGVKD. CDR3 protein: CAISEPTGDRNTEAFF. Here the CDR3 DNA reads TGTGCCATCAGTGAGCCGACAGGGGACCGGAACACTGAAGCTTTCTTT.

This rearrangement joins TRBV11-3 to TRBJ2-7; 9 positions match TRBD1. With 5 bases clipped from V and 3 bases from J, the junction kept 8 bases outside the gene matches. The CDR3 has 15 residues. CDR1 and CDR2 (germline): SGHNT, YENEEA. DNA of the CDR3: TGTGCCAGCAGCCGCCTGGACAGGGGAATCTACGAGCAGTACTTC. The encoded protein is CASSRLDRGIYEQYF.

This chain connects TRBV27 to TRBJ2-2; possibly TRBD2 for D (6 bases). The germline CDR1 and CDR2 sequences are MNHEY and SMNVEV (reference sequence). This CDR3 has 14 residues. V was shortened by 6 bases and J by 3 bases, with 11 bases between the two germline ends. CDR3 sequence reads: CASRGTYDTGELFF. In nucleotides, the CDR3 is TGTGCCAGCAGGGGGACTTACGACACCGGGGAGCTGTTTTTT.

The chain couples TRBV7-3 to TRBJ2-1; possibly TRBD1 for D (6 bases). V was trimmed by 0 bases and J by 9 bases, leaving 6 bases between them. The germline gives CDR1 SGHTA, CDR2 FQGTGA. CDR3 size: 12 residues. Here the CDR3 DNA reads TGTGCCAGCAGCTTAACGGGGGCTGAGCAGTTCTTC. Amino acid sequence: CASSLTGAEQFF.

Comments on this clone: This sample includes further DNA sequences coding for the same CDR3. V gene TRBV7-3 combines with J gene TRBJ1-1, with a tentative D call TRBD1 (6 bases). The CDR3 extends over 13 amino acids. The V end was cut by 0 bases, the J end by 5 bases, with 7 bases between. The germline gives CDR1 SGHTA, CDR2 FQGTGA. DNA for the CDR3: TGTGCCAGCAGCTTAACGCAGGGGACTGAAGCTTTCTTT. Its protein product is CASSLTQGTEAFF.

This CDR3 reads CASSLDNRVWATQYF. The CDR3 DNA follows: TGTGCCAGCAGCTTAGATAACAGGGTTTGGGCGACCCAGTACTTC. The chain couples TRBV11-3 to TRBJ2-5, with a tentative D call TRBD1 (6 bases). The germline V gene has CDR1 SGHNT and CDR2 YENEEA. This CDR3 is built from 15 residues. Trimming stripped 0 bases from V and 7 bases from J, with 15 bases between.

The V and J genes are TRBV5-6 and TRBJ1-1; the D is unclear. Trimming took 0 bases from V and 7 from J, leaving 13 bases between them. The CDR3 spans 14 residues. Germline-derived CDR1 and CDR2 are SGHDT and YYEEEE. CDR3 sequence: CASSLAEWSLEAFF. In DNA form, the CDR3 reads TGTGCCAGCAGCTTGGCCGAATGGAGCCTTGAAGCTTTCTTT.

Only one count was recorded for this clone. The gene calls are TRBV10-3 and TRBJ1-5; no reliable D call. The CDR3 length is 15 residues. V was shortened by 6 bases and J by 1 base, with 13 bases between the two germline ends. Germline-derived CDR1 and CDR2 are ENHRY and SYGVKD. CDR3 sequence (DNA): TGTGCCATCAGCGCCGCTGCCCTGAGCAATCAGCCCCAGCATTTT. This encodes CAISAAALSNQPQHF.

CDR3 sequence (DNA): TGTGCCAGCTCCAAACAGAGCGGAGTGGCCTGGGATGAGCAGTTCTTC. Translating it yields CASSKQSGVAWDEQFF. V gene TRBV9 combines with J gene TRBJ2-1; TRBD2 might be the D (5 bases). Germline V lookup: CDR1 SGDLS, CDR2 YYNGEE. V lost 7 bases, J lost 8 bases, and 25 bases lay in between. The CDR3 length is 16 residues.

This chain joins TRBV6-5 and TRBJ2-1, with D possibly being TRBD2 (5 bases). The length of the CDR3 is 15 residues. V lost 6 bases and J lost 6, with 18 bases in between. Germline CDR1 reads MNHEY; CDR2 reads SVGAGI. CDR3 loop: CASSRPSRAANEQFF. In DNA, the CDR3 is TGTGCCAGCAGCCGACCTTCGAGGGCGGCCAATGAGCAGTTCTTC.

The chain has TRBV7-3 and TRBJ2-1; possible D gene TRBD2, 6 bases. V was pared by 5 bases and J by 9 bases, with 14 bases between. The germline V gene has CDR1 SGHTA and CDR2 FQGTGA. The CDR3 loop spans 13 amino acids. The CDR3 protein is CASSALVGGEQFF. CDR3 coding DNA: TGTGCCAGCAGCGCCCTTGTGGGGGGTGAGCAGTTCTTC.

V is TRBV13 and J is TRBJ2-2; 8 bases are a match to TRBD2. This CDR3 has 16 residues. CDR1 is PRHDT, CDR2 FYEKMQ, per germline (reference sequence). Trimming removed 6 bases from V and 5 bases from J; junction bases left unmatched: 11. The CDR3 coding sequence is TGTGCCAGCAGACCGGTAGGGACTAGTGGGACCGGGGAGCTGTTTTTT. This gives the protein CASRPVGTSGTGELFF. Combining the CDR3 with reference TRBV13 and TRBJ2-2 gives the whole variable domain AAGVIQSPRHLIKEKRETATLKCYPIPRHDTVYWYQQGPGQDPQFLISFYEKMQSDKGSIPDRFSAQQFSDYHSELNMSSLELGDSALYFCASRPVGTSGTGELFFGEGSRLTVL.

The chain is built from TRBV5-4 and TRBJ2-7; D is possibly TRBD1 (6 bases). The length of the CDR3 is 13 residues. Per the germline V gene, CDR1 is SGHNT and CDR2 is YYREEE (reference sequence). V gave up 4 bases and J gave up 2 bases, with 10 bases separating them. CDR3 DNA sequence: TGTGCCAGCAGCACCCGGACAGCCTACGAGCAGTACTTC. Amino acid sequence: CASSTRTAYEQYF.

As to this clone: Other DNA variants within this sample encode the same CDR3. The chain is built from TRBV2 and TRBJ1-1; D ambiguous. Germline assignment: CDR1 SNHLY and CDR2 FYNNEI. V was pared by 3 bases and J by 1 base, with 6 bases between. This CDR3 spans 13 amino acids. The CDR3 DNA reads as TGTGCCAGCAGTGAGGGGTGGAACACTGAAGCTTTCTTT. Translation: CASSEGWNTEAFF. Filled out from reference TRBV2 and TRBJ1-1, the complete variable domain reads EPEVTQTPSHQVTQMGQEVILRCVPISNHLYFYWYRQILGQKVEFLVSFYNNEISEKSEIFDDQFSVERPDGSNFTLKIRSTKLEDSAMYFCASSEGWNTEAFFGQGTRLTVV.

CDR3 in amino acids: CSVTRGGGNTIYF. The CDR3 coding sequence is TGCAGCGTCACACGGGGTGGTGGAAACACCATATATTTT. The rearrangement joins TRBV29-1 to TRBJ1-3; no clear D gene. Looked up from germline, CDR1 is SQVTM and CDR2 is ANQGSEA. This CDR3 region has 13 residues. Trimming pared 6 bases from V and 3 bases from J, leaving 12 bases between.

V usage is TRBV6-1 and J usage is TRBJ1-5; 9 bases align to TRBD1. Losses at the gene ends were 6 bases for V and 3 bases for J; bases not matched to a gene: 6. Germline-derived CDR1 and CDR2 are MNHNS and SASEGT. CDR3 size: 15 residues. The CDR3 spells CASSLGTGNNQPQHF. In DNA, the CDR3 is TGTGCCAGCAGCCTTGGGACAGGGAACAATCAGCCCCAGCATTTT.

The gene calls are TRBV27 and TRBJ1-6, with D tentatively TRBD1 (5 bases). Germline lookup yields CDR1 MNHEY and CDR2 SMNVEV (reference sequence). With 5 bases removed from V and 7 bases from J, the gap between germline ends came to 9 bases. The CDR3 extends over 13 amino acids. CDR3 region: CASSRQWNSPLHF. The DNA of the CDR3 is TGTGCCAGCAGTCGACAGTGGAATTCACCCCTCCACTTT.